Reported below is one T cell receptor (beta chain). With 2 bases removed from V and 0 bases from J, the gap between germline ends came to 14 bases. The CDR3 loop spans 16 amino acids. Per the germline V gene, CDR1 is SGHDT and CDR2 is YYEEEE. This sample was included in a study of PD-1 blockade in classical Hodgkin lymphoma. Described time point: cycle 4 day 1 (C4D1), after five to seven weeks of nivolumab. Patients all relapsed after autologous stem cell transplantation, and there was variation in brentuximab vedotin exposure. Data came from immunoSEQ multiplex PCR; TCRdb stores just in-frame clones and leaves some out. The table shows about 47,000 clones, with about 80% occurring only once.

The material sequenced was peripheral blood mononuclear cells (PBMCs), taken before the fourth cycle of nivolumab. The chain recombines TRBV5-6 with TRBJ1-1, with no clear D. The receptor was derived from a human donor with classical Hodgkin lymphoma. CDR3 amino acids: CASSFLSRSVNTEAFF. The CDR3 DNA sequence: TGTGCCAGCAGCTTTCTTAGCCGGAGCGTGAACACTGAAGCTTTCTTT.